This T cell receptor beta chain comes out of a study of OX40 agonist ivuxolimab in advanced cancers. Study findings and constraints: Partly responding patients at 0.1-3.0 mg/kg showed some of the smallest clonal expansion.

The CDR3 is made up of 17 amino acids. TCRdb's table, derived via immunoSEQ multiplex PCR, lists solely in-frame clones and lacks some. Here the sample spans 30,000 to 45,000 clones, roughly 81% being singletons. Of note for this clone: Its antigen is currently unknown.

The sample consisted of CD4+ or CD8+ T cells sorted from blood, taken in a trial of the OX40 agonist ivuxolimab. The chain has TRBV21-1 and TRBJ1-5; the D segment call TRBD1 is taken from the table without a DNA check. TRBV21-1 is a pseudogene segment. The clonotype originates from an adult with an advanced solid tumor such as melanoma, head and neck, liver or kidney cancer. The CDR3 coding sequence is TGTGCCAGCAGCTCCCGCCCTGACACAGACCGAAATCAGCCCCAGCATTTT. As protein: CASSSRPDTDRNQPQHF.